What follows are 7 T cell receptor beta chains derived from one specimen sequenced in a study of T cell clonality in common variable immunodeficiency. Assay: immunoSEQ multiplex PCR; the TCRdb copy retains only in-frame clones and omits some. In total the sample includes around 52,000 clones, none of them seen once. Specimen: peripheral blood mononuclear cells. These receptors all stem from a person aged 18 to 70 in good health.

This clone came up many times. The read comes to an end 3 residues before the CDR3 does, leaving the germline J gene to fill in the end. V usage is TRBV4-1 and J usage is TRBJ2-1; possible D gene TRBD1, 6 bases. The germline CDR1 and CDR2 sequences are MGHRA and YSYEKL. The CDR3 extends over 14 amino acids. The germline V and J ends were trimmed by 0 bases and 9 bases, with 12 bases remaining between them. The CDR3 bases that were read are TGCGCCAGCAGCCAAGAAACAGGGCGGACTGAG. This encodes CASSQETGRTE. The whole CDR3 sequence reads CASSQETGRTEQFF.

Comments on this clone: With the read ending 3 residues before the CDR3 end, the germline J gene is used to fill in that end. V and J are TRBV7-9 and TRBJ2-7, with D hard to call. The CDR3 loop spans 11 amino acids. V lost 5 bases and J 0 bases, leaving 2 bases between the germline ends. In germline, CDR1 is SEHNR, CDR2 FQNEAQ (reference sequence). The CDR3 region is CASSHSYEQYF. The CDR3 bases that were read are TGTGCCAGCAGCCACTCCTACGAG.

The table lists this clone with many counts. The junction does not match germline at one end; this may be a read error. Read coverage stops 3 residues before the CDR3 terminus; the germline J gene supplies the remainder. This chain connects TRBV7-6 to TRBJ2-5, with 13 bases matching TRBD2. Looked up from germline, CDR1 is SGHVS and CDR2 is FNYEAQ. The CDR3 extends over 16 amino acids. The CDR3 bases that were read are TGTGCCAGTAGCTTTGGGAGACTAGCGGGAGGAGAGACC. Translation gives CASSFGRLAGGET. The full CDR3 reads CASSFGRLAGGETQYF.

This clone was detected many times. From the germline J gene comes the end of the CDR3, since the read stops 3 residues before it. The chain is built from TRBV19 and TRBJ2-3; 9 nucleotides match TRBD1. The CDR3 length is 15 residues. Germline V gene data show CDR1 as LNHDA and CDR2 as SQIVND (reference sequence). V shed 7 bases, J shed 0 bases, and the junction held 5 bases outside the gene matches. CDR3 loop: CASKNRGRSTDTQYF. The DNA read from the CDR3 is TGTGCCAGTAAAAACAGGGGGCGCAGCACAGATACG.

This clone occurred many times. The DNA ends 3 residues before the CDR3 does, and the rest of the CDR3 is filled in from the germline J gene. The chain employs TRBV30 and TRBJ2-7; 7 bases fit TRBD2. Germline lookup yields CDR1 GTSNPN and CDR2 SVGIG (reference sequence). This CDR3 is built from 13 residues. V lost 4 bases, J lost 0 bases, and 3 bases stayed unmatched. CDR3 loop: CAWMLADSYEQYF. CDR3 DNA (partial): TGTGCCTGGATGCTAGCGGACTCCTACGAG.

This clone appeared many times. Read sequence stops 3 residues before the CDR3 end, and the germline J gene provides the missing end. The chain employs TRBV7-8 and TRBJ1-1; 8 bases map to TRBD1. Germline CDR1 is SGHVS and CDR2 is FQNEAQ. The CDR3 sequence is 13 residues long. Trimming took 3 bases from V and 6 from J; bases not matched to a gene: 3. CDR3 DNA (partial): TGTGCCAGCAGCTTGACAGGGGTATCTGAA. Translating gives CASSLTGVSE. The whole CDR3 protein reads CASSLTGVSEAFF. The full variable domain, with the rest looked up from reference TRBV7-8 and TRBJ1-1, is GAGVSQSPRYKVAKRGQDVALRCDPISGHVSLFWYQQALGQGPEFLTYFQNEAQLDKSGLPSDRFFAERPEGSVSTLKIQRTQQEDSAVYLCASSLTGVSEAFFGQGTRLTVV.

This clone has ten or more counts. The read terminates 3 residues ahead of where the CDR3 ends, so the germline J gene completes it. The rearrangement uses TRBV19 and TRBJ1-3; D uncertain. Trimming left V 6 bases short and J 0 bases short, with 6 bases between. Per the germline V gene, CDR1 is LNHDA and CDR2 is SQIVND (reference sequence). This CDR3 region has 13 residues. The CDR3 bases that were read are TGTGCCAGTAGAGGGTCCTCTGGAAACACC. This encodes CASRGSSGNT. From start to end, the CDR3 is CASRGSSGNTIYF.